The 29 T cell receptor beta chains given below trace back to one sample, sequenced in a study of post-analysis software for immune sequencing data. Whole-study findings and limits: Patients used about five TRBV segments, including TRBV5-6, TRBV5-1 and TRBV20-1, more often than controls.

No antigen is known for these receptors. Researchers reported that TCR beta cDNA libraries carried unique molecular identifiers. TCRdb recomputed calls from the PCR reads with MiXCR, one row per CDR3 protein. The sample yields over 700,000 distinct CDR3 sequences, roughly 27% seen once. The specimen sequenced was blood. These receptors came from a girl aged 10 to 17 with multiple sclerosis.

The CDR3 nucleotides are TGCAGTGCGCGGGGGACAGGGGTAACTGGGGCCAACGTCCTGACTTTC. It is translated as CSARGTGVTGANVLTF. The chain employs TRBV20-1 and TRBJ2-6, with 10 bases that match TRBD1. CDR1 is DFQATT, CDR2 SNEGSKA, per germline (reference sequence). V was pared by 6 bases and J by 2 bases, with 7 bases of the junction left unmatched. The CDR3 is made up of 16 amino acids.

This clonotype was seen more than once but under ten times. The chain employs TRBV20-1 and TRBJ1-2; TRBD1 is a possible D gene (5 bases). The germline V gene has CDR1 DFQATT and CDR2 SNEGSKA (reference sequence). This CDR3 has 16 residues. The ends were cut back, 2 bases at V and 3 bases at J, with 19 bases in the middle. The CDR3, as DNA: TGCAGTGCTAGATCCCCGGGGGGGACTGGGGACTATGGCTACACCTTC. Translated: CSARSPGGTGDYGYTF.

The V gene is TRBV13, the J gene TRBJ2-5; unclear D gene. The V gene's germline CDR1 is PRHDT and CDR2 FYEKMQ (reference sequence). Trimming removed 0 bases from V and 1 base from J, with 12 bases in between. CDR3 length: 16 residues. CDR3 in DNA: TGTGCCAGCAGCTTAGGCGTACAGCTCATCCAAGAGACCCAGTACTTC. Translating gives CASSLGVQLIQETQYF.

This clonotype was counted between two and nine times. The rearrangement uses TRBV6-2 or TRBV6-3 and TRBJ2-3, with D unresolved. The V gene's germline CDR1 is MNHEY and CDR2 SVGEGT. The CDR3 contains 16 residues. V lost 5 bases and J lost 6, with 21 bases in between. The CDR3 nucleotides are TGTGCCAGCAGTCAGAACAACCCGGGCAGTAGCGATACGCAGTATTTT. This encodes CASSQNNPGSSDTQYF.

In its sample, this clonotype was seen a few times. The chain links TRBV5-6 to TRBJ1-1; D unresolved. The CDR3 is 15 residues long. Trimming removed 2 bases from V and 4 bases from J, with 15 bases in between. CDR1 is SGHDT and CDR2 is YYEEEE in the germline V gene. The CDR3, as DNA: TGTGCCAGCAGCTTACCCCTCCTAGGTTGCACTGAAGCTTTCTTT. This sequence encodes CASSLPLLGCTEAFF.

The chain employs TRBV20-1 and TRBJ1-5; maybe TRBD1 (5 bases). V dropped 6 bases and J dropped 4 bases, with 16 bases sitting between them. CDR1 is DFQATT, CDR2 SNEGSKA, per germline (reference sequence). This CDR3 is built from 14 residues. Here the CDR3 reads CSASGPRLNQPQHF. The DNA of the CDR3 is TGCAGTGCCTCGGGACCGCGCCTGAATCAGCCCCAGCATTTT.

The V and J genes are TRBV12-3 or TRBV12-4 and TRBJ1-2; D is unresolved. V lost 6 bases and J 0 bases, leaving 11 bases between the germline ends. This CDR3 region has 14 residues. This CDR3 is CASRDYGANYGYTF. CDR3 DNA: TGTGCCAGCAGGGATTACGGGGCTAACTATGGCTACACCTTC.

The rearrangement links TRBV5-6 to TRBJ2-7; D call uncertain. In germline, CDR1 is SGHDT, CDR2 YYEEEE. V dropped 2 bases and J dropped 4 bases, with 10 bases sitting between them. The CDR3 has 13 amino acids. CDR3 sequence: CASSFLQQYEQYF. Written as DNA, the CDR3 is TGTGCCAGCAGCTTCTTACAGCAATACGAGCAGTACTTC.

This clonotype turned up a few times. The chain carries TRBV27 and TRBJ1-5; D possibly corresponds to TRBD1 (5 bases). V was cut by 5 bases and J by 5 bases, with 16 bases left in between. This CDR3 is 15 amino acids long. In germline, CDR1 is MNHEY, CDR2 SMNVEV (reference sequence). CDR3 protein: CASSLYSWDDQPQHF. The DNA of the CDR3 is TGTGCCAGCAGTCTGTATTCTTGGGACGATCAGCCCCAGCATTTT.

The chain combines TRBV5-5 with TRBJ2-1; TRBD2 is a possible D gene (6 bases). CDR3 length equals 15 residues. Germline V gene lookup returns CDR1 SGHKS and CDR2 YYEKEE (reference sequence). Trimming took 0 bases from V and 9 from J, leaving 16 bases between them. The CDR3 DNA sequence: TGTGCCAGCAGCTTGGAGCGGCTAGCGCGGGGTGAGCAGTTCTTC. Translating it yields CASSLERLARGEQFF.

This clonotype turned up a few times. V usage is TRBV6-5 and J usage is TRBJ2-1, with 7 bases lining up with TRBD1. The CDR3 covers 16 residues. Germline V gene lookup returns CDR1 MNHEY and CDR2 SVGAGI. Losses at the gene ends were 6 bases for V and 5 bases for J; bases not matched to a gene: 13. The CDR3 here is CASSPISGRGNNEQFF. The CDR3 coding sequence is TGTGCCAGCAGCCCCATTTCGGGCAGGGGGAACAATGAGCAGTTCTTC.

The chain has TRBV6-2 or TRBV6-3 and TRBJ2-1, with 9 positions matching TRBD1. Germline V gives CDR1 MNHEY, CDR2 SVGEGT. The CDR3 is made up of 13 amino acids. The V and J ends lost 6 bases and 7 bases, in that order; junction bases with no gene match: 4. The CDR3, as DNA: TGTGCCAGCAGACAGGGGGCAAGGAATGAGCAGTTCTTC. It yields the protein CASRQGARNEQFF.

The chain recombines TRBV7-2 with TRBJ2-3; D remains ambiguous. Germline V gene lookup returns CDR1 SGHTA and CDR2 FQGNSA. V lost 11 bases to trimming and J lost 4 bases, with 13 bases between them. The CDR3 is 12 amino acids. The CDR3 DNA reads TGTGCCGGCACCGAGACTGCAGATACGCAGTATTTT. It translates to CAGTETADTQYF.

This clonotype was detected a few times. This chain joins TRBV7-9 and TRBJ2-3; 10 bases line up with TRBD2. CDR3 length equals 16 residues. CDR1 is SEHNR and CDR2 is FQNEAQ in the germline V gene (reference sequence). With 4 bases clipped from V and 0 bases from J, the junction kept 4 bases outside the gene matches. The CDR3 region is CASSYTSGESTDTQYF. CDR3 DNA: TGTGCCAGCAGCTATACTAGCGGGGAGAGCACAGATACGCAGTATTTT. Supplemented by reference TRBV7-9 and TRBJ2-3, the full variable domain reads DTGVSQNPRHKITKRGQNVTFRCDPISEHNRLYWYRQTLGQGPEFLTYFQNEAQLEKSRLLSDRFSAERPKGSFSTLEIQRTEQGDSAMYLCASSYTSGESTDTQYFGPGTRLTVL.

The chain links TRBV10-3 to TRBJ2-5; TRBD2 agrees at 13 bases. This CDR3 comprises 16 residues. Per the germline V gene, CDR1 is ENHRY and CDR2 is SYGVKD. After removal of 4 bases from V and 3 bases from J, the junction contained 5 bases not matched to a gene. CDR3 sequence reads: CAISALAGGYKETQYF. DNA for the CDR3: TGTGCCATCAGTGCACTAGCGGGAGGGTATAAAGAGACCCAGTACTTC.

The chain carries TRBV20-1 and TRBJ1-2; tentatively, D is TRBD1 (6 bases). The CDR3 runs to 14 residues. Germline V gives CDR1 DFQATT, CDR2 SNEGSKA (reference sequence). Trimming stripped 0 bases from V and 4 bases from J, with 12 bases between. Here the CDR3 reads CSARDGRGGYGYTF. DNA of the CDR3: TGCAGTGCTAGAGATGGGAGGGGGGGCTATGGCTACACCTTC.

This clonotype was seen only a few times. The CDR3: CSARDDRGISTDTQYF. CDR3 coding DNA: TGCAGTGCTAGAGATGATCGGGGGATAAGCACAGATACGCAGTATTTT. The chain recombines TRBV20-1 with TRBJ2-3; possible D gene TRBD2, 6 bases. The CDR3 extends over 16 amino acids. V was shortened by 0 bases and J by 0 bases, with 13 bases between the two germline ends. Germline V CDR1 and CDR2: DFQATT, SNEGSKA (reference sequence).

A few counts support this clonotype. This chain joins TRBV6-1 and TRBJ2-1; 9 bases agree with TRBD2. The CDR3 runs to 17 residues. The J segment lost 0 bases and the V segment lost 7 bases, leaving 10 bases of the junction unmatched. Per the germline V gene, CDR1 is MNHNS and CDR2 is SASEGT. The CDR3 loop is CASTDGTSRSSYNEQFF. DNA of the CDR3: TGTGCCAGCACCGACGGGACTAGCCGGAGCTCCTACAATGAGCAGTTCTTC.

V usage is TRBV14 and J usage is TRBJ1-1; D perhaps matches TRBD1 (6 bases). This CDR3 has 15 amino acids. The germline V gene has CDR1 SGHDN and CDR2 FVKESK. Trimming left V 2 bases short and J 4 bases short, with 14 bases between. As DNA, the CDR3 is TGTGCCAGCAGCCAAATGACAGGATTCTTCACTGAAGCTTTCTTT. This gives the protein CASSQMTGFFTEAFF. The full variable domain, in which reference TRBV14 and TRBJ1-1 provide the parts outside the CDR3, is EAGVTQFPSHSVIEKGQTVTLRCDPISGHDNLYWYRRVMGKEIKFLLHFVKESKQDESGMPNNRFLAERTGGTYSTLKVQPAELEDSGVYFCASSQMTGFFTEAFFGQGTRLTVV.

The rearrangement uses TRBV28 and TRBJ2-3; D possibly corresponds to TRBD2 (6 bases). V was trimmed by 3 bases and J by 0 bases, leaving 10 bases between them. This CDR3 contains 15 residues. CDR1 and CDR2 (germline): MDHEN, SYDVKM. The CDR3 coding sequence is TGTGCCAGCAGTTTCGGGAGTGCGAGCACAGATACGCAGTATTTT. It yields the protein CASSFGSASTDTQYF. Full variable domain (rest looked up from reference TRBV28 and TRBJ2-3): DVKVTQSSRYLVKRTGEKVFLECVQDMDHENMFWYRQDPGLGLRLIYFSYDVKMKEKGDIPEGYSVSREKKERFSLILESASTNQTSMYLCASSFGSASTDTQYFGPGTRLTVL.

The genes are TRBV12-3 or TRBV12-4 and TRBJ2-4; no firm D call. The CDR3 is 11 residues long. The V and J ends lost 5 bases and 11 bases respectively, with 10 bases between them. DNA for the CDR3: TGTGCCAGCAGTCCCGCGTGGCTTCAGTACTTC. Translation: CASSPAWLQYF.

The chain joins TRBV12-3 or TRBV12-4 to TRBJ2-7; D not resolved. V lost 6 bases and J lost 3, with 12 bases in between. The CDR3 runs 13 residues. CDR3 residues: CASSMGTVYEQYF. The CDR3 nucleotides are TGTGCCAGCAGCATGGGTACGGTCTACGAGCAGTACTTC.

The V gene is TRBV6-5, the J gene TRBJ1-5; D gene unclear. CDR1 and CDR2 from the germline V gene are MNHEY and SVGAGI. Trimming shortened V by 5 bases and J by 2 bases, and 13 bases separated the two germline ends. This CDR3 comprises 15 residues. As DNA, the CDR3 is TGTGCCAGCAGTCCTAACTACTCGGGCAATCAGCCCCAGCATTTT. Translation: CASSPNYSGNQPQHF.

The rearrangement uses TRBV6-5 and TRBJ1-6; D is undetermined. The ends were cut back, 6 bases at V and 6 bases at J, with 15 bases in the middle. Germline CDR1 is MNHEY and CDR2 is SVGAGI. This CDR3 contains 15 residues. The CDR3 DNA follows: TGTGCCAGCAGGACGCCAGGAGCTCCTAATTCACCCCTCCACTTT. Translated, it gives CASRTPGAPNSPLHF.

The chain links TRBV29-1 to TRBJ2-7; TRBD2 is a possible D gene (6 bases). This CDR3 is built from 13 residues. The V gene lost 7 bases and the J gene lost 3 bases, with 16 bases spanning the gap. Germline CDR1 reads SQVTM; CDR2 reads ANQGSEA. As DNA, the CDR3 is TGCAGCGCACGGGACTTCCAGGGCTACGAGCAGTACTTC. Encoded protein: CSARDFQGYEQYF.

This clonotype was observed a few times. This rearrangement joins TRBV28 to TRBJ2-7; tentative D call: TRBD2 (7 bases). The length of the CDR3 is 15 residues. Trimming pared 5 bases from V and 4 bases from J, leaving 18 bases between. Germline CDR1 MDHEN, CDR2 SYDVKM. CDR3 DNA: TGTGCCAGCAGTAACCCCCGAGGGGGGGCTTACGAGCAGTACTTC. This translates into CASSNPRGGAYEQYF.

This clonotype was seen only a few times. The chain uses TRBV20-1 and TRBJ2-3; D remains unclear. The V and J ends lost 3 bases and 4 bases respectively, with 8 bases between them. Per germline, CDR1 DFQATT and CDR2 SNEGSKA (reference sequence). This CDR3 has 12 amino acids. CDR3 protein: CSARILADTQYF. CDR3 sequence (DNA): TGCAGTGCTAGGATCCTAGCAGATACGCAGTATTTT.

This clonotype was counted between two and nine times. V and J are TRBV4-3 and TRBJ2-7, with 12 positions matching TRBD1. The V gene's germline CDR1 is LGHNA and CDR2 YSLEER. The CDR3 is 14 amino acids. Trimming took 5 bases from V and 6 from J; bases not matched to a gene: 5. The CDR3 sequence is CASSTGQGASEQYF. The CDR3 DNA reads TGCGCCAGCAGCACGGGACAGGGGGCTTCCGAGCAGTACTTC.

The rearrangement uses TRBV28 and TRBJ2-3; 7 bases line up with TRBD1. The CDR3 runs to 16 residues. The J segment lost 3 bases and the V segment lost 6 bases, leaving 12 bases of the junction unmatched. The germline V gene has CDR1 MDHEN and CDR2 SYDVKM. The CDR3 protein is CASSYRGVLGTDTQYF. As DNA, the CDR3 is TGTGCCAGCAGCTACAGGGGAGTCCTGGGTACAGATACGCAGTATTTT.